This entry describes one T cell receptor (beta chain). The data were obtained in a study of control samples from healthy donors and cancer patients. In germline, CDR1 is KGHSH, CDR2 LQKENI. CDR3 length: 17 residues. With 0 bases clipped from V and 4 bases from J, the junction kept 11 bases outside the gene matches. Here immunoSEQ multiplex PCR was the method, and the copy in TCRdb shows in-frame clones only, minus some. The table has about 92,000 clones, roughly four fifths seen once. This TCR was recovered from a woman aged 55-70 years in good health. The chain uses TRBV18 and TRBJ1-1, with 7 bases identical to TRBD1. The sequencing input was blood. CDR3 residues: CASSPPGAGGVGTEAFF. The CDR3 coding sequence is TGTGCCAGCTCACCACCGGGGGCAGGGGGGGTTGGCACTGAAGCTTTCTTT.